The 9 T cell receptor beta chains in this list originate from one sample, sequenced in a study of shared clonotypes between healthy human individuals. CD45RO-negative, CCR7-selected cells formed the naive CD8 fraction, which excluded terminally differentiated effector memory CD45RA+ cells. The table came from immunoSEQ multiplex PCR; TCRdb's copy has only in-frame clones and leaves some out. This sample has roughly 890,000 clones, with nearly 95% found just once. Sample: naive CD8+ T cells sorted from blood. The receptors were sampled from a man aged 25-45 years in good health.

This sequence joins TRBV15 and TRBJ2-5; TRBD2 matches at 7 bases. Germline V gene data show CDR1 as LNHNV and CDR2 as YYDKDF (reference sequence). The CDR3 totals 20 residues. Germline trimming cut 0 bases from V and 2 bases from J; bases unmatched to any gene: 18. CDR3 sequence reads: CATSRDSPGSGTMGQETQYF. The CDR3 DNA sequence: TGTGCCACCAGCAGAGATAGTCCGGGGAGCGGGACGATGGGTCAAGAGACCCAGTACTTC. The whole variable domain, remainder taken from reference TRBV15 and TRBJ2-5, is DAMVIQNPRYQVTQFGKPVTLSCSQTLNHNVMYWYQQKSSQAPKLLFHYYDKDFNNEADTPDNFQSRRPNTSFCFLDIRSPGLGDTAMYLCATSRDSPGSGTMGQETQYFGPGTRLLVL.

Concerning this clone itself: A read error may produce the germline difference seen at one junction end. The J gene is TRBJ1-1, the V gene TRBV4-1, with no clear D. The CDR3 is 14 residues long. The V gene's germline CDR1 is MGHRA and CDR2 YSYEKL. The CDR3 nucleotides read TGCGCCAGCACCGCGCCCGGTAGGAACACTGAAGTTTTCTTT. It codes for CASTAPGRNTEVFF.

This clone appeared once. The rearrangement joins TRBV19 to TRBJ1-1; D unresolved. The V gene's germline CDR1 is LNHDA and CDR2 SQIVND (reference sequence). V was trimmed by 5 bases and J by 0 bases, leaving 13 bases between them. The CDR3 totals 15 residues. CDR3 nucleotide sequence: TGTGCCAGTAGTGGCCCGGATAATATGAACACTGAAGCTTTCTTT. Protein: CASSGPDNMNTEAFF.

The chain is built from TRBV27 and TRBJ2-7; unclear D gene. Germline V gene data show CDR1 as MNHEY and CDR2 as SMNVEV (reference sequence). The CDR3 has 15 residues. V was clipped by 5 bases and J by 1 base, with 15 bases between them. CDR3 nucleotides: TGTGCCAGCAGTCCCCGCGGCAGCTTATCCTACGAGCAGTACTTC. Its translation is CASSPRGSLSYEQYF.

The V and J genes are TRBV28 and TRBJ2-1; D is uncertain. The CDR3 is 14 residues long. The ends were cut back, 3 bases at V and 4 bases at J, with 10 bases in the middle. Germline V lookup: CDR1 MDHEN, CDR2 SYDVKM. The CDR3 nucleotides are TGTGCCAGCAGTTTTGTGGGATCTTACAATGAGCAGTTCTTC. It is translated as CASSFVGSYNEQFF.

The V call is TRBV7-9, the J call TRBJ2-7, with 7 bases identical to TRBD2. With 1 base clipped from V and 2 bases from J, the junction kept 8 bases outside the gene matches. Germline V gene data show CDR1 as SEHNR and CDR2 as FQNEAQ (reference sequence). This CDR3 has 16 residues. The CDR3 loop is CASSLGEGHKAYEQYF. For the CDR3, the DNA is TGTGCCAGCAGCTTAGGGGAGGGTCACAAGGCCTACGAGCAGTACTTC.

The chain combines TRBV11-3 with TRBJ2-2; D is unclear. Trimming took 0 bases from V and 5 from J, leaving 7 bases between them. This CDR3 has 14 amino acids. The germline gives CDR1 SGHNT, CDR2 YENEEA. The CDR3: CASSLDTRTGELFF. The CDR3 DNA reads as TGTGCCAGCAGCTTAGATACGAGGACCGGGGAGCTGTTTTTT.

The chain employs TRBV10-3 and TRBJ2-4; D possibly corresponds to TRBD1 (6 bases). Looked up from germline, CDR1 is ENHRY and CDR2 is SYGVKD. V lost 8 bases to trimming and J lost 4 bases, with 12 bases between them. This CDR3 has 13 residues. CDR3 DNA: TGTGCCATCCGATCTGACAGGAAAAACATTCAGTACTTC. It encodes CAIRSDRKNIQYF.

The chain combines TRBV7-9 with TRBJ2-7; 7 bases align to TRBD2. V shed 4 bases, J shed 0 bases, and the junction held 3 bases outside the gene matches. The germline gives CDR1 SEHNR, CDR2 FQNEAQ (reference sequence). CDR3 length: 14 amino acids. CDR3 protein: CASSSGLVSYEQYF. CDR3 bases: TGTGCCAGCAGCTCCGGACTAGTCTCCTACGAGCAGTACTTC.